Below, 25 T cell receptor beta chains from the same sample are listed, as sequenced in a study of cytomegalovirus exposure and HLA in healthy donors. PCR was performed using 60 Vbeta and 13 Jbeta primers. Measured with immunoSEQ multiplex PCR; TCRdb has only the in-frame clones, and not every one. This table has about 220,000 clones, 75% to 80% appearing once. The sample consisted of PBMCs. These receptor sequences come from a male donor in good health and CMV-seronegative.

Here the CDR3 reads CAHNRGMNTEAFF. CDR3 coding DNA: TGTGCCCACAACAGGGGCATGAACACTGAAGCTTTCTTT. V and J are TRBV28 and TRBJ1-1; 7 nucleotides line up with TRBD1. CDR3 length: 13 amino acids. CDR1 and CDR2 from the germline V gene are MDHEN and SYDVKM. V was pared by 11 bases and J by 0 bases, with 6 bases of the junction left unmatched.

CDR3 DNA sequence: TGCGCCAGCAGCTTGGCGGGACAGGGAAAAACTGAAGCTTTCTTT. This sequence encodes CASSLAGQGKTEAFF. The rearrangement links TRBV5-1 to TRBJ1-1; 9 nucleotides line up with TRBD1. J was trimmed by 5 bases and V by 0 bases; bases with no gene match: 5. The germline V gene encodes CDR1 SGHRS and CDR2 YFSETQ. This CDR3 is built from 15 residues.

The CDR3 sequence: CASSPGGGAVADTQYF. The CDR3 nucleotides are TGTGCCAGCTCACCCGGTGGGGGGGCGGTCGCAGATACGCAGTATTTT. This chain joins TRBV18 and TRBJ2-3, with a possible D match to TRBD2 (7 bases). The CDR3 has 16 amino acids. Trimming took 3 bases from V and 4 from J, leaving 17 bases between them. CDR1 KGHSH and CDR2 LQKENI come from the germline V gene. The full variable domain, completed using reference TRBV18 and TRBJ2-3, is NAGVMQNPRHLVRRRGQEARLRCSPMKGHSHVYWYRQLPEEGLKFMVYLQKENIIDESGMPKERFSAEFPKEGPSILRIQQVVRGDSAAYFCASSPGGGAVADTQYFGPGTRLTVL.

This rearrangement joins TRBV2 to TRBJ2-5; no definite D call. With the DNA end fitting TRBJ2-7 better, the J assignment may be wrong. Germline CDR1 and CDR2: SNHLY and FYNNEI. There are 12 residues in the CDR3. CDR3 coding DNA: TGTGCCAGCAGTGGCGTCAACTACGAGCAGTACTTC. It encodes CASSGVNYEQYF.

This clone has only one observation. V is TRBV2 and J is TRBJ1-1, with TRBD1 matching over 11 bases. The V segment lost 6 bases and the J segment 0 bases; nucleotides outside the gene matches: 3. Germline V gene lookup returns CDR1 SNHLY and CDR2 FYNNEI. The CDR3 is made up of 15 amino acids. The CDR3 DNA sequence: TGTGCCAGCAGGCAGGGACAGGGGGTGAACACTGAAGCTTTCTTT. It is translated as CASRQGQGVNTEAFF.

The V gene is TRBV5-1, the J gene TRBJ2-4, with 8 bases aligning to TRBD1. V dropped 4 bases and J dropped 6; count of bases not matched to a gene: 12. Germline V gene data show CDR1 as SGHRS and CDR2 as YFSETQ. The CDR3 has 16 residues. CDR3 in DNA: TGCGCCAGCAGCCTTATCCCCAGGACAGGGTTAAACATTCAGTACTTC. This codes for CASSLIPRTGLNIQYF.

In DNA, the CDR3 is TGCGCCAGCAGTGACAGGAGGGTCAACACTGAAGCTTTCTTT. The encoded protein is CASSDRRVNTEAFF. J is TRBJ1-1 and V is TRBV10-1, with D unresolved. The V gene's germline CDR1 is WNHNN and CDR2 SYGVQD (reference sequence). Deletions cut 3 bases from V and 2 bases from J, with 10 bases between. The CDR3 is 14 amino acids.

The chain employs TRBV9 and TRBJ2-3; 7 nucleotides match TRBD2. The germline CDR1 and CDR2 sequences are SGDLS and YYNGEE. The CDR3 has 16 amino acids. The V segment lost 3 bases and the J segment 2 bases; nucleotides outside the gene matches: 9. CDR3 residues: CASSAGVSGDTDTQYF. Here the CDR3 DNA reads TGTGCCAGCAGCGCCGGGGTCAGCGGGGACACAGATACGCAGTATTTT.

The gene calls are TRBV5-1 and TRBJ2-2, with TRBD2 as a possible D gene (5 bases). V gave up 4 bases and J gave up 4 bases, with 14 bases separating them. Per the germline V gene, CDR1 is SGHRS and CDR2 is YFSETQ. The CDR3 sequence is 15 residues long. CDR3 amino acids: CASSAGPEGTGELFF. In DNA form, the CDR3 reads TGCGCCAGCAGCGCCGGGCCAGAGGGCACCGGGGAGCTGTTTTTT.

V and J are TRBV25-1 and TRBJ1-2; 9 positions agree with TRBD1. CDR1 MGHDK and CDR2 SYGVNS come from the germline V gene. With 7 bases clipped from V and 7 bases from J, the junction kept 7 bases outside the gene matches. The CDR3 length is 13 residues. The CDR3 loop is CASIRTGASGYTF. The CDR3 bases are TGTGCCAGCATTAGGACAGGGGCTAGTGGCTACACCTTC.

This chain uses TRBV7-9 with TRBJ2-7, with 8 bases lining up with TRBD2. CDR3 size: 19 residues. The germline V gene encodes CDR1 SEHNR and CDR2 FQNEAQ (reference sequence). V shed 5 bases, J shed 5 bases, and the junction held 23 bases outside the gene matches. DNA for the CDR3: TGTGCCAGCAGCACACCATCGGGGGGGCTAGCGGCCTCCCGGGACGAGCAGTACTTC. Amino acid sequence: CASSTPSGGLAASRDEQYF.

The chain uses TRBV28 and TRBJ1-2; D possibly corresponds to TRBD1 (6 bases). This CDR3 is 15 amino acids long. Germline CDR1 and CDR2: MDHEN and SYDVKM. Trimming took 5 bases from V and 2 from J, leaving 15 bases between them. CDR3 loop: CASSPSWGLNYGYTF. CDR3 DNA sequence: TGTGCCAGCAGTCCTTCGTGGGGGCTGAACTATGGCTACACCTTC.

This clone has only a few counts. The rearrangement joins TRBV9 to TRBJ2-3; possibly TRBD2 for D (5 bases). CDR3 size: 12 residues. V gave up 9 bases and J gave up 1 base, with 9 bases separating them. Germline assignment: CDR1 SGDLS and CDR2 YYNGEE. Here the CDR3 reads CATGGRTDTQYF. The CDR3 nucleotides are TGTGCCACAGGAGGTCGCACAGATACGCAGTATTTT.

This clone was seen a few times. J is TRBJ1-2 and V is TRBV28; 7 nucleotides match TRBD1. The CDR3 loop spans 13 amino acids. V lost 9 bases, J lost 8 bases, and 12 bases stayed unmatched. CDR1 and CDR2 from the germline V gene are MDHEN and SYDVKM. Here the CDR3 DNA reads TGTGCCAGTCAACAAGACAGGGCCTACGGCTACACCTTC. Translating it yields CASQQDRAYGYTF.

The rearrangement links TRBV19 to TRBJ2-5, with D tentatively TRBD1 (5 bases). From germline, CDR1 is LNHDA and CDR2 SQIVND (reference sequence). The V end lost 5 bases, the J end lost 1 base, and 11 bases lay between the germline ends. The CDR3 spans 14 residues. The CDR3 coding sequence is TGTGCCAGTAGTGGAAGACAGCTCCAAGAGACCCAGTACTTC. Translated: CASSGRQLQETQYF.

The chain has TRBV10-3 and TRBJ2-3, with TRBD2 matching 8 bases. This CDR3 comprises 17 residues. J was trimmed by 0 bases and V by 6 bases; bases with no gene match: 11. Germline V gene data show CDR1 as ENHRY and CDR2 as SYGVKD. Written as DNA, the CDR3 is TGTGCCATCAGAAGGCGGGGGGCTGAAGGTAGCACAGATACGCAGTATTTT. This encodes CAIRRRGAEGSTDTQYF.

This chain connects TRBV5-1 to TRBJ2-7; D might be TRBD1 (6 bases). CDR3 length equals 14 residues. Per germline, CDR1 SGHRS and CDR2 YFSETQ. V lost 2 bases and J 2 bases, leaving 11 bases between the germline ends. The DNA of the CDR3 is TGCGCCAGCAGCTTTGTTCAGGGGCCCTACGAGCAGTACTTC. Encoded protein: CASSFVQGPYEQYF.

This sequence joins TRBV7-2 and TRBJ2-7; D is possibly TRBD1 (5 bases). V was cut by 1 base and J by 4 bases, with 14 bases left in between. This CDR3 is 15 amino acids long. The germline V gene encodes CDR1 SGHTA and CDR2 FQGNSA. For the CDR3, the DNA is TGTGCCAGCAGCTTAGTCAGGGAAGGGATTTACGAGCAGTACTTC. It yields the protein CASSLVREGIYEQYF.

The chain carries TRBV9 and TRBJ1-5; 10 bases align to TRBD1. Germline V lookup: CDR1 SGDLS, CDR2 YYNGEE. The CDR3 loop spans 15 amino acids. V dropped 3 bases and J dropped 5; count of bases not matched to a gene: 5. The CDR3 bases are TGTGCCAGCAGCGCGGGACAGGGGATTGATCAGCCCCAGCATTTT. It encodes CASSAGQGIDQPQHF.

V and J are TRBV5-1 and TRBJ1-5; D is unclear. V was clipped by 4 bases and J by 5 bases, with 13 bases between them. The CDR3 loop spans 14 amino acids. Germline loops: CDR1 SGHRS, CDR2 YFSETQ. CDR3 in amino acids: CASSTDFGDQPQHF. DNA for the CDR3: TGCGCCAGCAGCACCGACTTTGGCGATCAGCCCCAGCATTTT.

This sequence joins TRBV5-1 and TRBJ2-7, with TRBD1 matching 7 bases. CDR1 SGHRS and CDR2 YFSETQ come from the germline V gene. The CDR3 has 13 amino acids. Trimming at V came to 3 bases and at J to 5 bases, leaving 5 bases not matched to a gene. The CDR3 sequence: CASSYRTGNEQYF. DNA of the CDR3: TGCGCCAGCAGCTACAGGACAGGAAACGAGCAGTACTTC.

The chain employs TRBV5-6 and TRBJ2-3; D unclear. CDR3 length: 18 residues. The V end lost 1 base, the J end lost 1 base, and 19 bases lay between the germline ends. Germline V gives CDR1 SGHDT, CDR2 YYEEEE. The CDR3 sequence: CASSLFQFFPSGTDTQYF. The CDR3 DNA follows: TGTGCCAGCAGCTTGTTTCAGTTTTTCCCCTCTGGCACAGATACGCAGTATTTT.

This sequence joins TRBV18 and TRBJ1-1, with 7 bases fitting TRBD1. The CDR3 contains 16 residues. V shed 5 bases and J 1 base; nucleotides not matched to a gene: 10. Per germline, CDR1 KGHSH and CDR2 LQKENI. CDR3 protein: CASSTNRGRGNTEAFF. In DNA, the CDR3 is TGTGCCAGCTCAACGAACAGGGGCCGAGGGAACACTGAAGCTTTCTTT.

The chain carries TRBV19 and TRBJ2-3, with TRBD2 matching 11 bases. The CDR3 consists of 17 residues. V was clipped by 4 bases and J by 2 bases; unmatched bases: 8. From germline, CDR1 is LNHDA and CDR2 SQIVND (reference sequence). Here the CDR3 DNA reads TGTGCCAGTAGTACGGGCCGACTAGCGGGATTCACAGATACGCAGTATTTT. Its translation: CASSTGRLAGFTDTQYF.

This clone was detected a few times. The CDR3 loop reads CSARTHEQYF. The DNA of the CDR3 is TGCAGTGCTAGGACACACGAGCAGTACTTC. The genes are TRBV20-1 and TRBJ2-7; D not certain. Trimming stripped 3 bases from V and 5 bases from J, with 5 bases between. Germline assignment: CDR1 DFQATT and CDR2 SNEGSKA (reference sequence). This CDR3 has 10 amino acids.